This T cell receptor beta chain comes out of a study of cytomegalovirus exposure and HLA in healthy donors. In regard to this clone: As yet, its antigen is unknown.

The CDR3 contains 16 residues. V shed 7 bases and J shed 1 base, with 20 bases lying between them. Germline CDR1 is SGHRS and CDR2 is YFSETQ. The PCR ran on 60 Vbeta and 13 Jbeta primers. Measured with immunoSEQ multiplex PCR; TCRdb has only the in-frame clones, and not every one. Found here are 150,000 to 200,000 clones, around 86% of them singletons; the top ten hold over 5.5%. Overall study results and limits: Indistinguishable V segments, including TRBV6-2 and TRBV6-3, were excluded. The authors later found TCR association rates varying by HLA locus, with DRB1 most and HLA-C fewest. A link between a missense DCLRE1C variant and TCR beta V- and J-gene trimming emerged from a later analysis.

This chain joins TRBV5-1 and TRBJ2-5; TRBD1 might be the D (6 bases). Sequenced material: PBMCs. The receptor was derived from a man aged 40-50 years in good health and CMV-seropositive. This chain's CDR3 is CASSGAPQGSQETQYF. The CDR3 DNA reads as TGCGCCAGCTCTGGAGCCCCCCAGGGGTCCCAAGAGACCCAGTACTTC.